Listed below are T cell receptor beta chains from one sample, sequenced in a study of regulatory and conventional T cells in RAG deficiency. The repertoire was sequenced with immunoSEQ multiplex PCR; TCRdb's copy has only in-frame clones and lacks some. The sample includes about 46,000 clones, around 90% of them seen just once. The data were also submitted as part of a second study, on regulatory T cells.

Sequencing used CD4+ effector T cells sorted from blood. The receptors were gathered from a human donor in good health. The CDR3 runs from the conserved cysteine through the conserved F or W. Each record gives: D gene, V gene, clone size, J gene, CDR3 DNA, CDR3 protein. D genes are given only for firm matches. Size is omitted from some rows. Given values are once, few, many or a class for expanded clones.

>NA|TRBV29-1|NA|TRBJ1-2
TGCAGCGTTGTCGAGGCAGGGAACGACTTGGGCTACACCTTC
CSVVEAGNDLGYTF
>NA|TRBV28|NA|TRBJ1-5
TGTGCCAGCAGTTTGAGTGGAATCAATCAGCCCCAGCATTTT
CASSLSGINQPQHF
>NA|TRBV11-2|NA|TRBJ1-5
TGTGCCAGCAGCTTAGAACCAGGCAATCAGCCCCAGCATTTT
CASSLEPGNQPQHF
>NA|TRBV29-1|NA|TRBJ2-3
TGCAGCGTAGCACAGCTCACAGATACGCAGTATTTT
CSVAQLTDTQYF
>NA|TRBV19|few|TRBJ1-1
TGTGCCAGTACCCGGGGACTTCAAGGCTCGAACACTGAAGCTTTCTTT
CASTRGLQGSNTEAFF
>TRBD1|TRBV28|NA|TRBJ1-1
TGTGCCAGCAGTTCCGGACAGGGGAACACTGAAGCTTTCTTT
CASSSGQGNTEAFF
>NA|TRBV6-5|once|TRBJ2-7
TGTGCCAGCACTATGAGGACGGGTGGGGTTTACGAGCAGTACTTC
CASTMRTGGVYEQYF
>NA|TRBV6-6|NA|TRBJ1-1
TGTGCCAGCAGCGCCCCGGGCGGGGGAAACACTGAAGCTTTCTTT
CASSAPGGGNTEAFF
>TRBD1|TRBV2|NA|TRBJ2-3
TGTGCCAGCAGAGCCCAGGGGGCGAGCACAGATACGCAGTATTTT
CASRAQGASTDTQYF
>NA|TRBV5-4|few|TRBJ2-7
TGTGCCAGCAGTCTTAGCGGCCTAGTCCCCTCCTACGAGCAGTACTTC
CASSLSGLVPSYEQYF
>NA|TRBV9|NA|TRBJ1-2
TGTGCCAGCAGCGTAGAAGGGGGACCTAACTATGGCTACACCTTC
CASSVEGGPNYGYTF
>NA|TRBV7-9|NA|TRBJ2-2
TGTGCCAGCAGCTTAAGTCCAGTCAACACCGGGGAGCTGTTTTTT
CASSLSPVNTGELFF
>TRBD2|TRBV14|NA|TRBJ2-5
TGTGCCAGCAGCCGAGAAAGGACTAGCGGCCAAGAGACCCAGTACTTC
CASSRERTSGQETQYF
>NA|TRBV18|NA|TRBJ1-5
TGTGCCAGCTCACCAGACTATAGCAATCAGCCCCAGCATTTT
CASSPDYSNQPQHF
>NA|TRBV5-6|NA|TRBJ2-1
TGTGCCAGCAGCTTGCACGGACCGAACTTCTTC
CASSLHGPNFF
>TRBD1|TRBV27|NA|TRBJ2-7
TGTGCCAGCAGATCCGGGACAGGGGGCCCCTACGAGCAGTACTTC
CASRSGTGGPYEQYF
>NA|TRBV5-1|once|TRBJ2-1
TGCGCCAGCAGCTTTGTAAATGAGCAGTTCTTC
CASSFVNEQFF
>NA|TRBV29-1|once|TRBJ2-4
TGCAGCGTTGAAGATGCCTCGGCGGCAGCCAAAAACATTCAGTACTTC
CSVEDASAAAKNIQYF
>NA|TRBV19|NA|TRBJ2-7
TGTGCCAGTAGTATTCGGGGGAAAGACGAGCAGTACTTC
CASSIRGKDEQYF
>NA|TRBV29-1|NA|TRBJ2-3
TGCAGCGTTGAAACCAGCCCAGATACGCAGTATTTT
CSVETSPDTQYF
>NA|TRBV6-4|NA|TRBJ2-3
TGTGCCAGCAGTGACAGACCTACTAGCACAGATACGCAGTATTTT
CASSDRPTSTDTQYF
>NA|TRBV11-3|NA|TRBJ1-5
TGTGCCAGCAGCTCGGACAGAAGCAATCAGCCCCAGCATTTT
CASSSDRSNQPQHF
>TRBD2|TRBV7-2|NA|TRBJ2-1
TGTGCCAGCAGCTATCCCCTAGCGGGAGCGGATTCGAGGTACAATGAGCAGTTCTTC
CASSYPLAGADSRYNEQFF
>NA|TRBV7-3|NA|TRBJ2-7
TGTGCCAGCAGCCAGATTCAGGGTGTCCGCGAGCAGTACTTC
CASSQIQGVREQYF
>NA|TRBV6-6|NA|TRBJ1-2
TGTGCCAGCAGTTCCCTCGAGGCTAACTATGGCTACACCTTC
CASSSLEANYGYTF
>NA|TRBV2|NA|TRBJ2-6
TGTGCCAGCAGTGCTCTGGGCTCTGGGGCCAACGTCCTGACTTTC
CASSALGSGANVLTF
>TRBD2|TRBV11-2|NA|TRBJ2-1
TGTGCCAGCAGCCCGGGACTAGCGGGAGGTAATGAGCAGTTCTTC
CASSPGLAGGNEQFF
>NA|TRBV5-1|NA|TRBJ2-5
TGCGCCAGCAGCACCCGGTGGGCATGGGAGACCCAGTACTTC
CASSTRWAWETQYF
>NA|TRBV6-1|NA|TRBJ2-3
TGTGCCAGCAGTGAAGCTAGCCTTGGCACAGATACGCAGTATTTT
CASSEASLGTDTQYF
>TRBD1|TRBV10-2|NA|TRBJ1-2
TGCGCCAGCGGCCACCCGGGACAGGTGGACTATGGCTACACCTTC
CASGHPGQVDYGYTF
>NA|TRBV28|NA|TRBJ2-4
TGTGCCAGCAGTACCCCAGCCCTAAACATTCAGTACTTC
CASSTPALNIQYF
>TRBD1|TRBV5-1|NA|TRBJ2-7
TGCGCCAGCAGCTTTGGGACAGGGGGGAAGGACGAGCAGTACTTC
CASSFGTGGKDEQYF
>NA|TRBV7-9|NA|TRBJ2-7
TGTGCCAGCAGTCTTACTTACGAGCAGTACTTC
CASSLTYEQYF
>NA|TRBV7-8|NA|TRBJ1-2
TGTGCCAGCAGCTTAAGGCAGAACTATGGCTACACCTTC
CASSLRQNYGYTF
>NA|TRBV6-1|NA|TRBJ2-2
TGTGCCAGCAGTGTAGGTGCCGGGGAGCTGTTTTTT
CASSVGAGELFF
>NA|TRBV7-9|NA|TRBJ1-2
TGTGCCAGCAGCGTAGAGAGGGTCTATGGCTACACCTTC
CASSVERVYGYTF
>NA|TRBV5-4|NA|TRBJ2-5
TGTGCCAGCAGCCCGGGCCGCACCCCCCAAGAGACCCAGTACTTC
CASSPGRTPQETQYF
>NA|TRBV6-4|NA|TRBJ2-7
TGTGCCAGCAGTGACCCCCGGGACGCATACGAGCAGTACTTC
CASSDPRDAYEQYF
>NA|TRBV2|few|TRBJ2-7
TGTGCCAGCAGTGAAATTTCAGGCAACCTATTTATGCGGGAGCAGTACTTC
CASSEISGNLFMREQYF
>TRBD1|TRBV6-5|NA|TRBJ2-1
TGTGCCAGCAGTGAAAGGGGGCCGGTGACAGCACGGTTCTTC
CASSERGPVTARFF
>NA|TRBV6-1|NA|TRBJ1-2
TGTGCCAGCAGCTACAGTTATGGCTACACCTTC
CASSYSYGYTF
>TRBD2|TRBV5-1|NA|TRBJ2-5
TGCGCCAGCAGCTTGGCGCCTAGCGGGGGCCAAGAGACCCAGTACTTC
CASSLAPSGGQETQYF
>TRBD1|TRBV19|NA|TRBJ1-4
TGTGCCAGTCGGGACAGGGGGCGCAAATTTGAAAAACTGTTTTTT
CASRDRGRKFEKLFF
>NA|TRBV11-3|NA|TRBJ2-3
TGTGCCAGCAGCTTAGAGGCAGAGATATACACAGATACGCAGTATTTT
CASSLEAEIYTDTQYF
>NA|TRBV19|NA|TRBJ1-1
TGTGCCAGTAGTTTGAACAGGAACACTGAAGCTTTCTTT
CASSLNRNTEAFF
>NA|TRBV11-1|NA|TRBJ2-3
TGTGCCAGCAGCTCGCTAGCCGATACGCAGTATTTT
CASSSLADTQYF
>NA|TRBV6-6|NA|TRBJ1-6
TGTGCCAGCACCCCGACAGGATCAGGGTCACCCCTCCACTTT
CASTPTGSGSPLHF
>NA|TRBV2|NA|TRBJ2-2
TGTGCCAGCAAACCGGCTTTATCGAACACCGGGGAGCTGTTTTTT
CASKPALSNTGELFF
>NA|TRBV5-1|NA|TRBJ2-7
TGCGCCAGCAGTTCTGGACTCGACGAGCAGTACTTC
CASSSGLDEQYF
>NA|TRBV11-2|NA|TRBJ2-3
TGTGCCAGCACCCTAACCCGGACCCGCACAGATACGCAGTATTTT
CASTLTRTRTDTQYF
>NA|TRBV9|NA|TRBJ2-7
TGTGCCAGCAGCGTAGGACTGGGGTCCTACGAGCAGTACTTC
CASSVGLGSYEQYF
>TRBD2|TRBV2|NA|TRBJ2-5
TGTGCCAGCAGTGAATACAATCTAGCGGGGGGGAACCAAGAGACCCAGTACTTC
CASSEYNLAGGNQETQYF
>TRBD2|TRBV2|NA|TRBJ2-1
TGTGCCAGCAGTGTCGGTCGGGGGGGCTACAATGAGCAGTTCTTC
CASSVGRGGYNEQFF
>NA|TRBV7-9|NA|TRBJ1-5
TGTGCCAGCAGCGGAATGGGGGATCAGCCCCAGCATTTT
CASSGMGDQPQHF
>NA|TRBV9|NA|TRBJ1-2
TGTGCCAGCAGCGTAGAAGGGGGGCCCGGTCGAGGCTACACCTTC
CASSVEGGPGRGYTF
>NA|TRBV7-6|NA|TRBJ1-5
TGTGCCAGCAGCTCTAACAGTGATCAGCCCCAGCATTTT
CASSSNSDQPQHF
>NA|TRBV5-1|NA|TRBJ1-1
TGCGCCAGCAGCTGGATTAGTGGGAACACTGAAGCTTTCTTT
CASSWISGNTEAFF